These 26 T cell receptor beta chains originate from one sample sequenced in a study of T cell responses to AZD1222 COVID-19 vaccine (dated by TCRdb to the early 2020s). The library was obtained by the immunoSEQ multiplex PCR assay. This is the immuneACCESS table as TCRdb keeps it, with only in-frame sequences that have V and J called. A part of the clones is gone; compared with another copy, unresolved V genes explain less than half, and the rest is unexplained. Present in this sample are 83,000 or so clones, 80% to 95% of which were seen just once. Around 28% of the sample is taken by the ten largest. Sample time point, as interpreted from the label and publication: about 28 days (+/-7) after the second vaccine dose. Here the sequenced sample was peripheral blood, taken 28 days after the second AZD1222 dose. The receptor source for this set is an adult who received the AZD1222 COVID-19 vaccine.

The chain uses TRBV24-1 and TRBJ1-6, with D unresolved. CDR3 length: 13 amino acids. CDR1 is KGHDR, CDR2 SFDVKD, per germline. Trimming pared 12 bases from V and 8 bases from J, leaving 16 bases between. The CDR3 is CAPTLRVYSPLHF. The CDR3 DNA is TGTGCCCCTACCTTGAGGGTATATTCACCCCTCCACTTT.

This clone was observed a single time. This chain links TRBV7-2 with TRBJ2-6; the match to TRBD1 covers 7 bases. This CDR3 has 16 residues. Germline V gene sequence: CDR1 SGHTA, CDR2 FQGNSA. The V segment lost 5 bases and the J segment 2 bases; nucleotides outside the gene matches: 6. The DNA for the CDR3 is TGTGCCAGCAGCCGTGACACAGGGGCTGGGGCCAACGTCCTGACTTTC. Its protein is CASSRDTGAGANVLTF.

V gene TRBV5-6 combines with J gene TRBJ1-1; TRBD1 might be the D (5 bases). The V and J ends lost 3 bases and 0 bases respectively, with 12 bases between them. Germline V gene sequence: CDR1 SGHDT, CDR2 YYEEEE. CDR3 length: 15 amino acids. The CDR3 region has the DNA TGTGCCAGCAGCTGGGGCAGGGTGGTGAACACTGAAGCTTTCTTT. It codes for CASSWGRVVNTEAFF.

This clone was observed a few times. The rearrangement uses TRBV7-2 and TRBJ1-1; D is unclear. The CDR3 sequence is 14 residues long. Germline loops: CDR1 SGHTA, CDR2 FQGNSA. The V end lost 4 bases, the J end lost 1 base, and 10 bases lay between the germline ends. CDR3 coding DNA: TGTGCCAGCAGCTATTTGGGAACGAACACTGAAGCTTTCTTT. Translation gives CASSYLGTNTEAFF.

The chain couples TRBV5-1 to TRBJ1-1; D uncertain. The V end was cut by 5 bases, the J end by 0 bases, with 8 bases between. This CDR3 is built from 13 residues. In germline, CDR1 is SGHRS, CDR2 YFSETQ. CDR3 sequence reads: CASRLGMNTEAFF. Here the CDR3 DNA reads TGCGCCAGCAGATTAGGCATGAACACTGAAGCTTTCTTT.

This clone has just one count. This chain connects TRBV28 to TRBJ1-6, with 7 bases that match TRBD1. V dropped 7 bases and J dropped 7; count of bases not matched to a gene: 10. Germline CDR1 reads MDHEN; CDR2 reads SYDVKM. There are 15 residues in the CDR3. The CDR3 protein is CASKLTDRENSPLHF. The DNA of the CDR3 is TGTGCCAGCAAACTGACCGACAGGGAGAATTCACCCCTCCACTTT.

The gene calls are TRBV9 and TRBJ2-1, with 7 bases lining up with TRBD2. V lost 3 bases and J lost 1; bases outside the gene matches: 4. This CDR3 comprises 15 residues. Germline V gene lookup returns CDR1 SGDLS and CDR2 YYNGEE. The CDR3 loop reads CASSATGGSYNEQFF. The CDR3 nucleotides are TGTGCCAGCAGCGCTACGGGGGGATCCTACAATGAGCAGTTCTTC. Filled out from reference TRBV9 and TRBJ2-1, the complete variable domain reads DSGVTQTPKHLITATGQRVTLRCSPRSGDLSVYWYQQSLDQGLQFLIQYYNGEERAKGNILERFSAQQFPDLHSELNLSSLELGDSALYFCASSATGGSYNEQFFGPGTRLTVL.

This clone appeared a single time. CDR3 sequence (DNA): TGTGCCAGCAGTTACAGGGGTGGTCAGCCCCAGCATTTT. Its translation is CASSYRGGQPQHF. The rearrangement uses TRBV28 and TRBJ1-5; 7 bases fit TRBD1. V lost 4 bases to trimming and J lost 6 bases; unmatched junction nucleotides: 3. CDR3 length: 13 residues. Germline lookup yields CDR1 MDHEN and CDR2 SYDVKM.

CDR3 sequence: CASSLGTGVYGYTF. The CDR3 coding sequence is TGTGCCAGCAGCCTCGGGACAGGGGTCTATGGCTACACCTTC. V usage is TRBV28 and J usage is TRBJ1-2; 10 nucleotides line up with TRBD1. The V gene end was trimmed by 6 bases and the J gene end by 4 bases; junction bases not matched to a gene: 5. Germline CDR1 reads MDHEN; CDR2 reads SYDVKM. The CDR3 is made up of 14 amino acids.

The rearrangement uses TRBV7-2 and TRBJ2-1; D remains ambiguous. V lost 6 bases and J 9 bases, leaving 9 bases between the germline ends. CDR1 SGHTA and CDR2 FQGNSA come from the germline V gene. CDR3 length: 11 residues. The chain's CDR3 is CASSYPPEQFF. The DNA of the CDR3 is TGTGCCAGCAGTTACCCCCCTGAGCAGTTCTTC.

This chain connects TRBV6-1 to TRBJ2-6; D remains ambiguous. The germline gives CDR1 MNHNS, CDR2 SASEGT. The CDR3 spans 15 residues. The germline V and J ends were trimmed by 2 bases and 0 bases, with 5 bases remaining between them. CDR3 protein: CASSELSSGANVLTF. Here the CDR3 DNA reads TGTGCCAGCAGTGAATTGTCCTCTGGGGCCAACGTCCTGACTTTC.

The rearrangement links TRBV6-6 to TRBJ2-7; D might be TRBD1 or TRBD2, each matching 6 bases. The V end was cut by 5 bases, the J end by 4 bases, with 24 bases between. The CDR3 loop spans 17 amino acids. From germline, CDR1 is MNHNY and CDR2 SVGAGI (reference sequence). The CDR3 nucleotides are TGTGCCAGCAGTCCAACTCAACAGGGCCGAGGGAGGTACGAGCAGTACTTC. This codes for CASSPTQQGRGRYEQYF.

The chain uses TRBV5-4 and TRBJ2-7; 9 bases fit TRBD1. The CDR3 has 13 amino acids. CDR1 and CDR2 (germline): SGHNT, YYREEE (reference sequence). Trimming took 2 bases from V and 4 from J; bases not matched to a gene: 1. The CDR3 spells CASSFGTGYEQYF. The CDR3 bases are TGTGCCAGCAGCTTCGGGACAGGGTACGAGCAGTACTTC.

The rearrangement joins TRBV7-6 to TRBJ1-1; D gene unclear. Germline V gives CDR1 SGHVS, CDR2 FNYEAQ. This CDR3 spans 14 amino acids. The V and J ends lost 1 base and 0 bases respectively, with 6 bases between them. CDR3 DNA sequence: TGTGCCAGCAGCTTAGGGCTCATGAACACTGAAGCTTTCTTT. Translation: CASSLGLMNTEAFF.

The J gene is TRBJ2-1, the V gene TRBV6-1; D may correspond to TRBD1 or TRBD2 (5 bases each). The CDR3 runs 16 residues. V was pared by 4 bases and J by 5 bases, with 18 bases between. Germline V gene sequence: CDR1 MNHNS, CDR2 SASEGT. The CDR3 region has the DNA TGTGCCAGCAGTGTTTTCGGGACGCCCGGGGACAATGAGCAGTTCTTC. The encoded protein is CASSVFGTPGDNEQFF.

The chain has TRBV21-1 and TRBJ2-2; TRBD2, the table's D call, lacks a check against the DNA. TRBV21-1 is marked as a pseudogene. This CDR3 region has 18 residues. CDR3 region: CASSKGRCGRAVTGELFF. As DNA, the CDR3 is TGTGCCAGCAGCAAAGGGAGATGCGGGAGGGCCGTCACCGGGGAGCTGTTTTTT.

The chain is built from TRBV18 and TRBJ1-4; possibly TRBD1 for D (5 bases). The CDR3 contains 15 residues. Between the trimmed V and J ends, which lost 2 bases and 2 bases, there was a span of 9 bases. Germline assignment: CDR1 KGHSH and CDR2 LQKENI. The CDR3 region has the DNA TGTGCCAGCTCACCAGTTTCAGGGACTAATGAAAAACTGTTTTTT. Its protein product is CASSPVSGTNEKLFF.

This clone was picked up one time. The V gene is TRBV12-5, the J gene TRBJ2-1; maybe TRBD2 (6 bases). The CDR3 runs to 14 residues. Trimming stripped 2 bases from V and 1 base from J, with 6 bases between. CDR1 is LGHNT, CDR2 FRNRAP, per germline. CDR3 residues: CASGLSGSYNEQFF. The CDR3 DNA sequence: TGTGCTAGTGGTTTGAGCGGGTCCTACAATGAGCAGTTCTTC.

The gene calls are TRBV27 and TRBJ1-5, with 10 nucleotides matching TRBD1. Germline V gene data show CDR1 as MNHEY and CDR2 as SMNVEV (reference sequence). With 0 bases clipped from V and 6 bases from J, the junction kept 2 bases outside the gene matches. The CDR3 covers 15 residues. CDR3 DNA: TGTGCCAGCAGTTTATCCAGGACAGGGGGTCAGCCCCAGCATTTT. Its protein is CASSLSRTGGQPQHF.

CDR3 nucleotides: TGTGCCAGCAGCCAAGACCCAGGGAGGAGGGAAAAACTGTTTTTT. Residues: CASSQDPGRREKLFF. The chain carries TRBV14 and TRBJ1-4; TRBD1 might be the D (5 bases). The CDR3 contains 15 residues. Trimming cost V 0 bases and J 8 bases, with 13 bases left between them. In germline, CDR1 is SGHDN, CDR2 FVKESK.

The chain carries TRBV14 and TRBJ2-3, with D maybe TRBD2 (5 bases). Trimming removed 4 bases at V and 7 bases at J, with 9 bases between. Germline CDR1 and CDR2: SGHDN and FVKESK. The CDR3 runs to 12 residues. This CDR3 reads CASSPGENTQYF. CDR3 DNA: TGTGCCAGCAGCCCTGGGGAGAATACGCAGTATTTT.

This chain links TRBV11-3 with TRBJ2-7, with D possibly TRBD1 on 6 matching bases. Germline V lookup: CDR1 SGHNT, CDR2 YENEEA. This CDR3 comprises 15 residues. Between the trimmed V and J ends, which lost 1 base and 5 bases, there was a span of 15 bases. In DNA form, the CDR3 reads TGTGCCAGCAGCTTAGGTCAGGGGCTCGCAGACGAGCAGTACTTC. It yields the protein CASSLGQGLADEQYF.

The rearrangement uses TRBV6-5 and TRBJ1-5; TRBD1 might be the D (5 bases). Germline V gene sequence: CDR1 MNHEY, CDR2 SVGAGI. CDR3 size: 14 residues. V gave up 6 bases and J gave up 4 bases, with 13 bases separating them. The DNA for the CDR3 is TGTGCCAGCAGCGGGGGGAACCTTAATCAGCCCCAGCATTTT. This translates into CASSGGNLNQPQHF.

The rearrangement links TRBV28 to TRBJ1-2, with TRBD1 as a possible D gene (5 bases). There are 13 residues in the CDR3. The germline V gene encodes CDR1 MDHEN and CDR2 SYDVKM. The ends were cut back, 6 bases at V and 4 bases at J, with 12 bases in the middle. This CDR3 is CASSPQGVYGYTF. The CDR3 DNA sequence: TGTGCCAGCAGCCCCCAGGGAGTCTATGGCTACACCTTC.

This sequence joins TRBV13 and TRBJ2-7; D is ambiguous. Trimming left V 6 bases short and J 3 bases short, with 12 bases between. Germline loops: CDR1 PRHDT, CDR2 FYEKMQ (reference sequence). This CDR3 region has 13 residues. The CDR3 here is CASSSKVRYEQYF. The CDR3 DNA follows: TGTGCCAGCAGTTCCAAAGTCCGCTACGAGCAGTACTTC.

The V call is TRBV4-1, the J call TRBJ1-1, with D possibly TRBD1 on 5 matching bases. The length of the CDR3 is 14 residues. Germline-derived CDR1 and CDR2 are MGHRA and YSYEKL. The ends were cut back, 1 base at V and 5 bases at J, with 11 bases in the middle. CDR3: CASSQGWGETEAFF. Here the CDR3 DNA reads TGCGCCAGCAGCCAAGGGTGGGGGGAAACTGAAGCTTTCTTT.